The TCR beta chain under discussion was sequenced for a study of vaccination effects on CD4 cells after COVID-19. Broader study findings: Clones of infection and vaccine origin contracted markedly late after vaccination. Researchers reported few convalescent patients and no early post-infection timepoints in the study. In vaccinees who were healthy, merely 1 out of 255 vaccine-induced clones cross-reacted with common cold coronaviruses.

As concerns this clone: Its antigen is undetermined.

Sequencing was preceded by expansion of antigen-specific CD4+ T cells with viral peptide pools in the ViraFEST assay. Upon completion of about ten days in culture, CD4+ T cells were isolated. Vaccinees lacked prior SARS-CoV-2 infection and tested negative for nucleocapsid antibodies. They grew some 1.9 million PBMC in each well, adding 8.5 to 10 IU/ml IL-2 and around 10 ug/ml peptides. The data were produced by immunoSEQ multiplex PCR, yet TCRdb's version contains in-frame clones alone and is incomplete. The sample lists just under 75,000 clones, roughly 79% seen once, with just under 3% in the top ten. V was cut by 1 base and J by 3 bases, with 8 bases left in between. Germline CDR1 MGHDK, CDR2 SYGVNS. The CDR3 spans 14 residues.

The chain joins TRBV25-1 to TRBJ2-3; D is unresolved. Sequencing was performed on CD4+ T cells from PBMCs cultured with HCoV-NL63 spike peptides, taken before COVID-19 vaccination. The clonotype was recovered from a human donor who received a COVID-19 vaccine. The CDR3 sequence: CASSELWGTDTQYF. CDR3 bases: TGTGCCAGCAGTGAATTGTGGGGAACAGATACGCAGTATTTT.